This is a list of T cell receptor beta chains from one sample in a study of cytomegalovirus exposure and HLA in healthy donors. Libraries were prepared by immunoSEQ multiplex PCR; TCRdb keeps only in-frame clonotypes and omits some of them. The sample records about 97,000 clones, roughly 80% being singletons. The sample consisted of PBMCs. Receptors originate from a male donor in good health and CMV-seropositive. Both conserved end residues are part of each CDR3. Each record gives: J gene, clone size, D gene, V gene, CDR3 protein, CDR3 DNA. The D gene is left open where the match is weak. Only part of the rows carry a size: once, few, many, or a class if the clone is expanded.

J gene: TRBJ2-3; clone size: NA; D gene: NA; V gene: TRBV4-3; CDR3 protein: CASSQVQAPEHTQYF; CDR3 DNA: TGCGCCAGCAGCCAAGTTCAGGCCCCCGAGCATACGCAGTATTTT
J gene: TRBJ2-3; clone size: NA; D gene: TRBD2; V gene: TRBV4-1; CDR3 protein: CASSEEGGTTDTQYF; CDR3 DNA: TGCGCCAGCAGTGAGGAGGGAGGGACCACAGATACACAGTATTTT
J gene: TRBJ2-6; clone size: NA; D gene: NA; V gene: TRBV19; CDR3 protein: CASSRDMAGANVLTF; CDR3 DNA: TGTGCCAGTAGTAGGGACATGGCAGGGGCCAACGTCCTGACTTTC
J gene: TRBJ1-5; clone size: NA; D gene: NA; V gene: TRBV18; CDR3 protein: CASSPTSPQPQHF; CDR3 DNA: TGTGCCAGCTCACCTACAAGTCCTCAGCCCCAGCATTTT
J gene: TRBJ2-7; clone size: NA; D gene: TRBD1; V gene: TRBV28; CDR3 protein: CASRDDPGQGSYEQYF; CDR3 DNA: TGTGCCAGCAGGGATGATCCGGGACAGGGATCCTACGAGCAGTACTTC
J gene: TRBJ2-7; clone size: NA; D gene: TRBD2; V gene: TRBV5-1; CDR3 protein: CASSSAGNGSYEQYF; CDR3 DNA: TGCGCCAGCAGCTCAGCGGGGAACGGCTCCTACGAGCAGTACTTC
J gene: TRBJ1-1; clone size: NA; D gene: NA; V gene: TRBV19; CDR3 protein: CASKPQGGANTEAFF; CDR3 DNA: TGTGCCAGTAAACCTCAAGGGGGAGCGAACACTGAAGCTTTCTTT
J gene: TRBJ2-7; clone size: NA; D gene: NA; V gene: TRBV7-2; CDR3 protein: CASSQIAGTYEQYF; CDR3 DNA: TGTGCCAGCAGCCAGATTGCAGGAACCTACGAGCAGTACTTC
J gene: TRBJ2-1; clone size: NA; D gene: TRBD2; V gene: TRBV28; CDR3 protein: CASSFVVSGRWSDEQFF; CDR3 DNA: TGTGCCAGCAGTTTTGTAGTGAGCGGGAGATGGTCCGATGAGCAGTTCTTC
J gene: TRBJ2-5; clone size: once; D gene: TRBD1; V gene: TRBV29-1; CDR3 protein: CGVEDRRRQGDF; CDR3 DNA: TGCGGCGTTGAAGATCGTAGGAGACAGGGGGACTTC
J gene: TRBJ2-7; clone size: NA; D gene: NA; V gene: TRBV2; CDR3 protein: CASSEREGSFYEQYF; CDR3 DNA: TGTGCCAGCAGTGAAAGAGAGGGAAGCTTCTACGAGCAGTACTTC
J gene: TRBJ2-2; clone size: NA; D gene: TRBD2; V gene: TRBV5-5; CDR3 protein: CASSFSSGRESGELFF; CDR3 DNA: TGTGCCAGCAGCTTTAGTAGCGGGAGAGAGTCCGGGGAGCTGTTTTTT
J gene: TRBJ1-4; clone size: few; D gene: NA; V gene: TRBV5-8; CDR3 protein: CASSSSWGGREKLFF; CDR3 DNA: TGTGCCAGCAGCTCGTCATGGGGAGGACGTGAAAAACTGTTTTTT
J gene: TRBJ2-7; clone size: NA; D gene: TRBD2; V gene: TRBV5-4; CDR3 protein: CASSFGGSYEQYF; CDR3 DNA: TGTGCCAGCAGCTTCGGGGGGAGCTACGAGCAGTACTTC
J gene: TRBJ2-7; clone size: NA; D gene: NA; V gene: TRBV28; CDR3 protein: CASRSGTPNYEQYF; CDR3 DNA: TGTGCCAGCAGGTCCGGGACACCCAACTACGAGCAGTACTTC
J gene: TRBJ1-1; clone size: NA; D gene: NA; V gene: TRBV10-3; CDR3 protein: CAISENRNTEAFF; CDR3 DNA: TGTGCCATCAGTGAGAACAGGAACACTGAAGCTTTCTTT
J gene: TRBJ1-5; clone size: NA; D gene: TRBD1; V gene: TRBV2; CDR3 protein: CASWTGANQPQHF; CDR3 DNA: TGTGCCAGTTGGACAGGGGCCAATCAGCCCCAGCATTTT
J gene: TRBJ2-5; clone size: NA; D gene: NA; V gene: TRBV4-1; CDR3 protein: CASSQDGATPQETQYF; CDR3 DNA: TGCGCCAGCAGCCAAGATGGGGCGACACCCCAAGAGACCCAGTACTTC
J gene: TRBJ2-1; clone size: NA; D gene: TRBD1; V gene: TRBV7-3; CDR3 protein: CASSRQGNNEQFF; CDR3 DNA: TGTGCCAGCAGCCGACAGGGTAACAATGAGCAGTTCTTC
J gene: TRBJ2-1; clone size: NA; D gene: TRBD2; V gene: TRBV2; CDR3 protein: CASSGSGRGPDEQFF; CDR3 DNA: TGTGCCAGCAGTGGGAGCGGGAGAGGGCCGGATGAGCAGTTCTTC
J gene: TRBJ2-1; clone size: NA; D gene: TRBD2; V gene: TRBV11-1; CDR3 protein: CASRGSGRVSYNEQFF; CDR3 DNA: TGTGCCAGCAGAGGGAGCGGGAGGGTATCCTACAATGAGCAGTTCTTC